The present entry profiles one TCR beta chain with its context. Assembly of TCR beta libraries relied on iRepertoire HTBI primers together with Arm-PCR of CDR3 regions. TCRdb ran MiXCR on the multiplex PCR reads and lists one entry per CDR3 protein. Found here are fewer than 400,000 distinct CDR3 sequences, 15% to 20% of them singletons; the top ten hold roughly 29%. Noted time point: persistent/refractory GD, antithyroid drugs over 5 years with positive TRAb. RNA extracted from PBMCs served as the sequencing template. As a group, patients came from one endocrinology department in Xi'an, China. Germline CDR1 and CDR2: SNHLY and FYNNEI. This CDR3 region has 16 residues. V shed 4 bases, J shed 2 bases, and the junction held 3 bases outside the gene matches. The entry originates in a study of regulatory T cells in long-lasting Graves disease.

The V gene is TRBV2, the J gene TRBJ2-2; 11 bases are a match to TRBD2. The sequencing used peripheral blood mononuclear cells (PBMCs), collected when the disease was refractory, from a patient treated with antithyroid drugs. The clonotype comes from a female donor with Graves disease. The CDR3 sequence is CASSATSGRNTGELFF. In DNA, the CDR3 is TGTGCCAGCAGTGCCACTAGCGGGAGAAACACCGGGGAGCTGTTTTTT.